This T cell receptor beta chain was captured in a study of T-cell reconstitution after alpha-beta-depleted transplantation in children. Study observations and caveats: Several hundred expanded graft clones reportedly supplied alpha-beta T cells about two months after transplant.

The CDR3 has 15 amino acids. Trimming took 3 bases from V and 6 from J; bases not matched to a gene: 9. Germline V gives CDR1 DFQATT, CDR2 SNEGSKA (reference sequence). Unique molecular identifiers were used in preparing the TCRbeta library. TCRdb re-analysed the PCR reads in MiXCR, keeping a single row per CDR3 protein. The table includes about 980,000 distinct CDR3 sequences, about 29% detected once. This clonotype was picked up a small number of times. Its antigen is currently unknown. V usage is TRBV20-1 and J usage is TRBJ2-3; 10 nucleotides align to TRBD1. The sequence derives from a boy under two years old who had a stem cell transplant for SCID, so the T cells may come from the graft donor. The starting material was PBMCs, mostly from graft donor cells, obtained 360 days after TCRalphabeta/CD19-depleted stem cell transplant. The CDR3 bases are TGCAGTGCTAGCCCGGGACAGGGGATGTGGGATACGCAGTATTTT. Residues: CSASPGQGMWDTQYF.